Following are 21 T cell receptor beta chains from one sample sequenced in a study of T-cell memory formation after mild COVID-19. TCRdb called the 5' RACE reads again in MiXCR, with one record for every CDR3 protein. The repertoire holds approximately 400,000 distinct CDR3 sequences, with 24% as singletons. The sample was PBMCs or a T cell subset sorted from them (not recorded which). The receptors were sampled from an adult woman who had mild COVID-19 (a few samples of this study predate the infection). Cell type and time point are not known.

Only a few counts were recorded for this clonotype. This sequence joins TRBV18 and TRBJ1-5; no reliable D call. Trimming stripped 1 base from V and 9 bases from J, with 13 bases between. Germline V gene sequence: CDR1 KGHSH, CDR2 LQKENI. The CDR3 contains 14 residues. Here the CDR3 DNA reads TGTGCCAGCTCACCACTTGCCGATGACCTGCCCCAGCATTTT. Protein product: CASSPLADDLPQHF.

The chain links TRBV6-1 to TRBJ1-1; no clear D gene. The CDR3 has 16 residues. V dropped 3 bases and J dropped 4 bases, with 18 bases sitting between them. The germline gives CDR1 MNHNS, CDR2 SASEGT. The CDR3 region has the DNA TGTGCCAGCAGTGAGATGGCAGCCCTGTCGGGCACTGAAGCTTTCTTT. It specifies CASSEMAALSGTEAFF.

A single count supports this clonotype. CDR3 region: CATSRFEAGPTDTQYF. In DNA form, the CDR3 reads TGTGCCACCAGCAGATTTGAGGCGGGGCCGACAGATACGCAGTATTTT. The V call is TRBV15, the J call TRBJ2-3; D possibly corresponds to TRBD2 (6 bases). V lost 2 bases, J lost 3 bases, and 15 bases lay in between. CDR1 and CDR2 from the germline V gene are LNHNV and YYDKDF (reference sequence). The CDR3 is 16 amino acids.

This clonotype was observed a handful of times. This rearrangement joins TRBV12-3 or TRBV12-4 to TRBJ1-5, with D possibly matching TRBD1 (5 bases). CDR3 length: 12 residues. Trimming took 7 bases from V and 6 from J, leaving 10 bases between them. CDR3 DNA: TGTGCCAGCACACGGGACTCTCAGCCCCAGCATTTT. This gives the protein CASTRDSQPQHF.

The gene calls are TRBV7-9 and TRBJ1-2; 7 bases map to TRBD1. The CDR3 spans 14 residues. With 8 bases clipped from V and 6 bases from J, the junction kept 12 bases outside the gene matches. Germline values: CDR1 SEHNR, CDR2 FQNEAQ (reference sequence). The CDR3 DNA is TGTGCCAGCCATTCAAACGACAGGGTGGATGGCTACACCTTC. This gives the protein CASHSNDRVDGYTF.

This chain uses TRBV12-3 or TRBV12-4 with TRBJ2-7; D is ambiguous. Trimming removed 5 bases at V and 0 bases at J, with 11 bases between. The CDR3 length is 14 residues. CDR3 nucleotide sequence: TGTGCCAGCAGTCCCCCCCAAGTCTCCTACGAGCAGTACTTC. This encodes CASSPPQVSYEQYF.

In its sample, this clonotype was seen a few times. This rearrangement joins TRBV2 to TRBJ2-7, with 8 bases that match TRBD1. CDR3 length: 15 residues. J lost 2 bases, V lost 1 base, and 4 bases had no gene match. CDR1 SNHLY and CDR2 FYNNEI come from the germline V gene. The CDR3 sequence: CASSEGTGRTYEQYF. The CDR3 DNA sequence: TGTGCCAGCAGTGAAGGGACAGGGAGGACCTACGAGCAGTACTTC. Full variable domain (missing parts from reference TRBV2 and TRBJ2-7): EPEVTQTPSHQVTQMGQEVILRCVPISNHLYFYWYRQILGQKVEFLVSFYNNEISEKSEIFDDQFSVERPDGSNFTLKIRSTKLEDSAMYFCASSEGTGRTYEQYFGPGTRLTVT.

This sequence joins TRBV7-2 and TRBJ2-1, with 9 bases identical to TRBD2. CDR3 length: 15 amino acids. V lost 1 base and J lost 7; bases outside the gene matches: 5. The germline gives CDR1 SGHTA, CDR2 FQGNSA. The CDR3 DNA sequence: TGTGCCAGCAGCTTAGGCGGGGGGGCGAGGAATGAGCAGTTCTTC. Its protein product is CASSLGGGARNEQFF.

This clonotype was detected a few times. This chain links TRBV4-3 with TRBJ2-7; perhaps TRBD1 as D (6 bases). Germline-derived CDR1 and CDR2 are LGHNA and YSLEER. Deletions cut 4 bases from V and 2 bases from J, with 15 bases between. The CDR3 totals 15 residues. CDR3 sequence (DNA): TGCGCCAGCAGCCCGAGGACAGAGACTACCTACGAGCAGTACTTC. It is translated as CASSPRTETTYEQYF.

J is TRBJ2-7 and V is TRBV29-1; D remains unclear. CDR3 length equals 13 residues. V was clipped by 6 bases and J by 2 bases, with 14 bases between them. The germline CDR1 and CDR2 sequences are SQVTM and ANQGSEA. The CDR3 nucleotides read TGCAGCGTCTCATGGGCAGGAACCTACGAGCAGTACTTC. It is translated as CSVSWAGTYEQYF.

This clonotype was found a few times. The CDR3 spells CASSLAWTHEQYF. In DNA form, the CDR3 reads TGTGCCAGCAGCTTAGCTTGGACCCACGAGCAGTACTTC. The rearrangement joins TRBV7-9 to TRBJ2-7; the D is unclear. Germline V gene lookup returns CDR1 SEHNR and CDR2 FQNEAQ (reference sequence). V lost 0 bases, J lost 5 bases, and 8 bases lay in between. The CDR3 runs 13 residues. The variable domain in full, completed from reference TRBV7-9 and TRBJ2-7, reads DTGVSQNPRHKITKRGQNVTFRCDPISEHNRLYWYRQTLGQGPEFLTYFQNEAQLEKSRLLSDRFSAERPKGSFSTLEIQRTEQGDSAMYLCASSLAWTHEQYFGPGTRLTVT.

The chain uses TRBV7-6 and TRBJ2-1; D perhaps matches TRBD2 (6 bases). The CDR3 is 15 amino acids. The germline gives CDR1 SGHVS, CDR2 FNYEAQ. V lost 5 bases and J 2 bases, leaving 13 bases between the germline ends. Here the CDR3 DNA reads TGTGCCAGCAGCCCCCTGGGGGGAACCTACAATGAGCAGTTCTTC. It specifies CASSPLGGTYNEQFF.

This clonotype occurred a few times. This chain joins TRBV5-5 and TRBJ2-5, with D perhaps matching TRBD1 or TRBD2 (6 bases each). The CDR3 has 14 amino acids. With 2 bases removed from V and 3 bases from J, the gap between germline ends came to 11 bases. The germline CDR1 and CDR2 sequences are SGHKS and YYEKEE (reference sequence). CDR3 nucleotide sequence: TGTGCCAGCAGCTTACGGGGGCCAAAAGAGACCCAGTACTTC. It is translated as CASSLRGPKETQYF.

This clonotype was seen a handful of times. This rearrangement joins TRBV7-2 to TRBJ2-1; perhaps TRBD2 as D (6 bases). In germline, CDR1 is SGHTA, CDR2 FQGNSA. Trimming took off 5 bases at V and 6 bases at J, with 17 bases between the two ends. CDR3 length: 15 amino acids. The CDR3 DNA follows: TGTGCCAGCAGCGCGGGACCCACGCCTTCCAATGAGCAGTTCTTC. Translation gives CASSAGPTPSNEQFF.

This clonotype appeared a single time. This rearrangement joins TRBV18 to TRBJ2-7, with TRBD2 matching 9 bases. CDR3 size: 15 residues. The germline V gene has CDR1 KGHSH and CDR2 LQKENI. With V trimmed by 3 bases and J by 3 bases, 6 bases remained unmatched. In nucleotides, the CDR3 is TGTGCCAGCTCACCTTTGGCTAGCGGGGACTACGAGCAGTACTTC. Encoded protein: CASSPLASGDYEQYF.

This clonotype was seen more than once but under ten times. This sequence joins TRBV12-3 or TRBV12-4 and TRBJ2-5; possibly TRBD1 or TRBD2 for D (5 bases each). The CDR3 has 14 residues. The V and J ends lost 7 bases and 8 bases respectively, with 20 bases between them. CDR3 in DNA: TGTGCCAGCAAGTGGTCTGGGACCTCACGTACCCAGTACTTC. Its translation: CASKWSGTSRTQYF.

This chain connects TRBV15 to TRBJ2-3, with 10 bases lining up with TRBD2. This CDR3 is built from 15 residues. In germline, CDR1 is LNHNV, CDR2 YYDKDF (reference sequence). J gave up 0 bases and V 5 bases, and 2 bases lay outside the gene matches. The CDR3 nucleotides read TGTGCCACCAGCTTTAGCGGGGGGAGCACAGATACGCAGTATTTT. Protein: CATSFSGGSTDTQYF.

This clonotype was detected a few times. The chain links TRBV20-1 to TRBJ2-7, with 8 bases identical to TRBD1. The CDR3 covers 13 residues. The germline V gene has CDR1 DFQATT and CDR2 SNEGSKA (reference sequence). V shed 1 base and J 5 bases; nucleotides not matched to a gene: 4. For the CDR3, the DNA is TGCAGTGCTAGAGGTTCAGGGGGCAACGAGCAGTACTTC. Protein sequence: CSARGSGGNEQYF.

The genes are TRBV6-2 or TRBV6-3 and TRBJ1-2; 7 bases are a match to TRBD1. V shed 6 bases, J shed 6 bases, and the junction held 7 bases outside the gene matches. CDR3 size: 13 residues. Germline assignment: CDR1 MNHEY and CDR2 SVGEGT. CDR3 sequence (DNA): TGTGCCAGCAGACAGGGGTATCTGCATGGCTACACCTTC. The encoded protein is CASRQGYLHGYTF.

This clonotype showed up just a few times. The V gene is TRBV4-1, the J gene TRBJ2-1; TRBD1 agrees at 9 bases. The CDR3 is 15 amino acids. V was pared by 5 bases and J by 6 bases, with 8 bases of the junction left unmatched. CDR1 is MGHRA, CDR2 YSYEKL, per germline. The CDR3 loop is CASSEDRGFFNEQFF. DNA of the CDR3: TGCGCCAGCAGCGAGGACAGGGGATTTTTCAATGAGCAGTTCTTC.

This clonotype occurred a few times. The V call is TRBV11-3, the J call TRBJ2-2, with 9 bases matching TRBD2. The V and J ends lost 2 bases and 8 bases, in that order; junction bases with no gene match: 9. The CDR3 runs 16 residues. Germline V CDR1 and CDR2: SGHNT, YENEEA. The CDR3 reads CASSLQASGVQGELFF. DNA of the CDR3: TGTGCCAGCAGCTTACAGGCTAGCGGGGTCCAAGGGGAGCTGTTTTTT. The whole variable domain, remainder taken from reference TRBV11-3 and TRBJ2-2, is EAGVVQSPRYKIIEKKQPVAFWCNPISGHNTLYWYLQNLGQGPELLIRYENEEAVDDSQLPKDRFSAERLKGVDSTLKIQPAELGDSAVYLCASSLQASGVQGELFFGEGSRLTVL.